This T cell receptor (beta chain) was captured in a study of cytomegalovirus exposure and HLA in healthy donors. Turning to the study itself: The early release's HLA-typed donors yielded roughly 85 million unique TCRs. Findings of the study overall: A prior analysis recorded that most TCR beta V segments were productive about 87% or about 30% of the time.

The PCR made use of 60 Vbeta and 13 Jbeta primers. Authors' data handling: Later, an analysis found around 77 million unique TCR beta chains, and around 12 million of these were shared. Using immunoSEQ multiplex PCR, the repertoire was profiled, and TCRdb retains in-frame clones only, with some absent. V and J calls and clone size are as listed in that table; D and trimming were resolved from the DNA. The repertoire holds 180,000 or so clones, about 79% seen once, with less than 1% in the top ten. The CDR3 has 16 residues. V was trimmed by 0 bases and J by 5 bases, leaving 17 bases between them. The germline V gene has CDR1 SGHTS and CDR2 YDEGEE. As regards this clone: The antigen is not known.

This TCR came from a female donor in good health and CMV-seronegative. The rearrangement uses TRBV5-8 and TRBJ2-5, with a possible D match to TRBD1 (6 bases). Sequenced sample: PBMCs. The CDR3 bases are TGTGCCAGCAGCTTGGGACAGGCGCCGAACGGGGAGACCCAGTACTTC. It translates to CASSLGQAPNGETQYF.